The next 8 T cell receptor beta chains were all read from a single sample in a study of T cell repertoires in ileal Crohn's disease. Time point: proximal margin of the surgical specimen (macroscopically non-inflamed). The data were produced by immunoSEQ multiplex PCR, yet TCRdb's version contains in-frame clones alone and is incomplete. The repertoire holds thousands of clones, with about 74% as singletons. Sequencing input: ileal tissue. The receptors stem from an adult with Crohn's disease.

Only one count was recorded for this clone. The genes are TRBV28 and TRBJ1-1; D uncertain. The ends were cut back, 6 bases at V and 1 base at J, with 6 bases in the middle. This CDR3 has 12 amino acids. CDR1 MDHEN and CDR2 SYDVKM come from the germline V gene. The CDR3 nucleotides read TGTGCCAGCAGACTACAGAACACTGAAGCTTTCTTT. Protein: CASRLQNTEAFF.

The rearrangement links TRBV6-4 to TRBJ2-7; no clear D gene. The germline CDR1 and CDR2 sequences are MRHNA and SNTAGT. V was cut by 9 bases and J by 6 bases, with 12 bases left in between. CDR3 length: 11 residues. Written as DNA, the CDR3 is TGTGCCAGGCTAGGTACCCGCGAGCAGTACTTC. This translates into CARLGTREQYF.

This clone appeared a few times. This chain connects TRBV27 to TRBJ2-1, with 10 bases that match TRBD1. Germline CDR1 reads MNHEY; CDR2 reads SMNVEV (reference sequence). The J segment lost 5 bases and the V segment lost 3 bases, leaving 10 bases of the junction unmatched. The CDR3 sequence is 17 residues long. The CDR3 DNA follows: TGTGCCAGCAGTTTTTCCCCCGGGACAGGGGTCGACAATGAGCAGTTCTTC. This translates into CASSFSPGTGVDNEQFF.

Concerning this clone: Other DNA sequences in this sample translate to the same CDR3. The chain joins TRBV6-5 to TRBJ2-1; D might be TRBD1 or TRBD2, each matching 6 bases. V was pared by 2 bases and J by 7 bases, with 9 bases between. Per germline, CDR1 MNHEY and CDR2 SVGAGI. The CDR3 is 13 amino acids. CDR3 in DNA: TGTGCCAGCAGTTACGAGGGGGGTAATGAGCAGTTCTTC. Translated, it gives CASSYEGGNEQFF.

This clone turned up a few times. The chain carries TRBV20-1 and TRBJ1-2, with no clear D. The CDR3 consists of 11 residues. Germline values: CDR1 DFQATT, CDR2 SNEGSKA (reference sequence). CDR3 protein: CTPAANYGYTF. CDR3 sequence (DNA): TGCACCCCTGCGGCTAACTATGGCTACACCTTC.

The J gene is TRBJ1-5, the V gene TRBV19, with a possible D match to TRBD1 (5 bases). Germline lookup yields CDR1 LNHDA and CDR2 SQIVND (reference sequence). This CDR3 comprises 12 residues. Trimming took 5 bases from V and 5 from J, leaving 7 bases between them. The CDR3 reads CASSQGDQPQHF. The DNA for the CDR3 is TGTGCCAGTAGTCAGGGTGATCAGCCCCAGCATTTT.

The CDR3 DNA sequence: TGTGCCAGCAGTGACTCGGAGACAGGGTTTTACACCTTC. It is translated as CASSDSETGFYTF. The chain has TRBV6-4 and TRBJ1-2, with TRBD1 matching 7 bases. The length of the CDR3 is 13 residues. Trimming removed 0 bases from V and 11 bases from J; junction bases left unmatched: 6. CDR1 is MRHNA and CDR2 is SNTAGT in the germline V gene.

There are a few counts of this clone. This sequence joins TRBV9 and TRBJ2-3, with TRBD1 identical over 7 bases. Germline V gene lookup returns CDR1 SGDLS and CDR2 YYNGEE. The CDR3 extends over 14 amino acids. Unmatched junction bases numbered 4, after V lost 0 bases and J lost 6 bases. The CDR3 sequence: CASSVEGGLDTQYF. Written as DNA, the CDR3 is TGTGCCAGCAGCGTAGAAGGGGGCTTGGATACGCAGTATTTT.